Listed below are T cell receptor beta chains from one sample, sequenced in a study of cytotoxic CD8 clonotypes in ibrutinib-treated CLL. Profiling relied on immunoSEQ multiplex PCR, and the TCRdb table lists in-frame clones only, not all of them. The data contain 90,000 to 150,000 clones, roughly 60% of them seen just once; the ten biggest clones take up 30% to 45%. The sample consisted of PBMCs, taken after 24 months of ibrutinib treatment. The receptors were gathered from a human donor with chronic lymphocytic leukemia. The CDR3 runs from the conserved cysteine through the conserved F or W. A D gene is named only where the DNA matches it firmly. Only some rows state a clone size, as once, few, many or a class for expanded clones.

few	TRBV5-1	TRBJ2-2	NA	CASSLDALGYTGELFF	TGCGCCAGCAGCTTGGATGCCCTTGGGTACACCGGGGAGCTGTTTTTT
NA	TRBV30	TRBJ1-1	NA	CAWTLTRSNTEAFF	TGTGCCTGGACTCTTACCAGGTCCAACACTGAAGCTTTCTTT
NA	TRBV13	TRBJ2-7	NA	CASSSGREYEQYF	TGTGCCAGCAGCTCGGGTCGTGAGTACGAGCAGTACTTC
NA	TRBV5-4	TRBJ1-2	NA	CASSLLLGRLAETF	TGTGCCAGCAGCTTGTTATTGGGACGGCTTGCGGAAACCTTC
NA	TRBV30	TRBJ1-2	NA	CAWSVKGRSGYTF	TGTGCCTGGAGTGTTAAGGGGCGTAGTGGCTACACCTTC
NA	TRBV7-2	TRBJ2-7	TRBD2	CASSRTSGAYEQYF	TGTGCCAGCAGCCGGACTAGCGGGGCTTACGAGCAGTACTTC
once	TRBV18	TRBJ1-1	TRBD1	CASSLRGGTEAFF	TGTGCCAGCTCCCTCAGGGGGGGTACTGAAGCTTTCTTT
NA	TRBV29-1	TRBJ1-2	NA	CSVPGRASRDGYTF	TGCAGCGTTCCGGGGCGGGCCTCCCGAGACGGCTACACCTTC
NA	TRBV12-5	TRBJ1-1	TRBD1	CASGQGGTEAFF	TGTGCTAGTGGACAGGGGGGGACTGAAGCTTTCTTT
NA	TRBV19	TRBJ1-2	NA	CASSKGPNYGYTF	TGTGCCAGTAGTAAGGGGCCGAACTATGGCTACACCTTC
NA	TRBV9	TRBJ2-5	NA	CASSPHGAPQETQYF	TGTGCCAGCAGCCCCCATGGCGCCCCCCAAGAGACCCAGTACTTC
NA	TRBV18	TRBJ2-7	TRBD1	CASSPGTGLYEQYF	TGTGCCAGCTCCCCCGGGACAGGCCTCTACGAGCAGTACTTC
few	TRBV27	TRBJ2-7	TRBD1	CASSFDRARYEQYF	TGTGCCAGCAGTTTCGACAGGGCTAGGTACGAGCAGTACTTC